This record concerns one TCR beta chain sequence. What it recognizes is unknown. The germline and genes are mouse ones. The sequence runs out 1 residue before the end of the CDR3; the remainder is reconstructed from the germline J gene. Sequencing of TCRbeta CDR3 at survey depth gave sequences and template counts. TCRdb keeps only in-frame clones here, not all; method: immunoSEQ multiplex PCR. The table shows 17,000 or so clones, with about 70% occurring only once. The source of the sample is a study of tissue T cells after allogeneic stem cell transplantation. V was pared by 3 bases and J by 0 bases, with 2 bases of the junction left unmatched. Germline CDR1 and CDR2: NNHDY and SYVADS. The CDR3 consists of 15 residues. Study results and limitations: TCR repertoires tracked anatomic similarity, regardless of disease or transplant status.

Material: spleen. The rearrangement links TRBV13-3 to TRBJ1-3, with TRBD1 matching over 8 bases. This sequence was found in a female BALB/c mouse in good health. MHC haplotype here: H2-d. CDR3 sequence reads: CASSGGQASGNTLYF. The DNA read from the CDR3 is TGTGCCAGCAGTGGGGGACAGGCTTCTGGAAATACGCTCTAT.